This TCR beta chain was recorded in a study of T cells in Graves' hyperthyroidism and ophthalmopathy. General study points: From stable hyperthyroidism, ophthalmopathy was set apart by a 13 V-J model. Before onset, ophthalmopathy was predicted by the model a median around 6 months earlier.

This clonotype was seen many times. Its antigen is undetermined. The germline V gene has CDR1 SQVTM and CDR2 ANQGSEA. This CDR3 region has 12 residues. V was cut by 0 bases and J by 8 bases, with 10 bases left in between. RNA transcripts were the template for amplifying TCR beta CDR3 regions. First-round RT-PCR targeting the TCR CDR3 was performed with the HTBI primer set. TCRdb redid the calling of the multiplex PCR reads with MiXCR, one entry per CDR3 protein. The sample yields 550,000 to 700,000 distinct CDR3 sequences, around 42% seen once. Uncontrolled infection, other autoimmune disease, pregnancy or lactation disqualified patients from enrolment.

The sequence was obtained from an adult woman with Graves' disease, either hyperthyroidism or ophthalmopathy (not recorded which). The sequencing sample was made of peripheral blood or thyroid tissue (not recorded which). V gene TRBV29-1 combines with J gene TRBJ1-1; D might be TRBD1 (5 bases). The CDR3 loop is CSVEDPYREAFF. Written as DNA, the CDR3 is TGCAGCGTTGAAGACCCCTACAGGGAAGCTTTCTTT.